One sample yielded the 9 T cell receptor beta chains listed below, sequenced in a study of OX40 agonist ivuxolimab in advanced cancers. Libraries were prepared by immunoSEQ multiplex PCR; TCRdb keeps only in-frame clonotypes and omits some of them. The sample holds around 62,000 clones, around 93% seen once. The sequencing here drew on CD4+ or CD8+ T cells sorted from blood, taken in a trial of the OX40 agonist ivuxolimab. The receptors derive from an adult with an advanced solid tumor such as melanoma, head and neck, liver or kidney cancer.

The chain uses TRBV6-1 and TRBJ1-2, with a weak D call TRBD1 (5 bases). The length of the CDR3 is 12 residues. The V gene's germline CDR1 is MNHNS and CDR2 SASEGT. Trimming stripped 3 bases from V and 5 bases from J, with 7 bases between. The CDR3 DNA sequence: TGTGCCAGCAGTGATCAGGGATATGGCTACACCTTC. Translated: CASSDQGYGYTF.

The chain carries TRBV27 and TRBJ2-5; TRBD1 matches 7 bases. CDR1 MNHEY and CDR2 SMNVEV come from the germline V gene (reference sequence). The CDR3 is 15 residues long. V lost 6 bases and J lost 0; bases outside the gene matches: 7. CDR3: CASSSDRRNQETQYF. The DNA for the CDR3 is TGTGCCAGCAGCTCGGACAGGAGGAACCAAGAGACCCAGTACTTC.

This chain uses TRBV28 with TRBJ1-3; D uncertain. The CDR3 totals 15 residues. Germline CDR1 is MDHEN and CDR2 is SYDVKM. Trimming pared 6 bases from V and 4 bases from J, leaving 16 bases between. As DNA, the CDR3 is TGTGCCAGCAGCCCTCTTTTGGGGTCAGGAAACACCATATATTTT. This gives the protein CASSPLLGSGNTIYF.

About this clone: At the DNA level, this CDR3 is encoded by other sequences in the same sample as well. V and J are TRBV7-9 and TRBJ2-3; D possibly matches TRBD1 or TRBD2 (5 bases each). This CDR3 contains 15 residues. Deletions cut 4 bases from V and 2 bases from J, with 13 bases between. Per germline, CDR1 SEHNR and CDR2 FQNEAQ (reference sequence). Written as DNA, the CDR3 is TGTGCCAGCAGCTCGGGGACGGGTTCCACAGATACGCAGTATTTT. Protein sequence: CASSSGTGSTDTQYF.

CDR3 residues: CASSYSSSGVGYEQYF. The DNA for the CDR3 is TGTGCCAGCAGTTACTCGAGTTCAGGGGTGGGGTACGAGCAGTACTTC. This sequence joins TRBV6-6 and TRBJ2-7; possible D gene TRBD1, 6 bases. This CDR3 comprises 16 residues. Germline values: CDR1 MNHNY, CDR2 SVGAGI (reference sequence). V lost 0 bases to trimming and J lost 4 bases, with 16 bases between them.

The V call is TRBV29-1, the J call TRBJ2-7, with D possibly matching TRBD1 (7 bases). This CDR3 comprises 15 residues. Germline CDR1 and CDR2: SQVTM and ANQGSEA. Trimming removed 7 bases from V and 0 bases from J, with 19 bases in between. This CDR3 is CSARGGGTLSYEQYF. The CDR3 DNA follows: TGCAGCGCCCGAGGGGGCGGGACACTCTCCTACGAGCAGTACTTC.

The chain has TRBV15 and TRBJ2-1, with 7 bases lining up with TRBD1. The V and J ends lost 6 bases and 1 base, in that order; junction bases with no gene match: 3. The germline V gene encodes CDR1 LNHNV and CDR2 YYDKDF (reference sequence). The CDR3 extends over 14 amino acids. The CDR3 nucleotides are TGTGCCACCAGGGGGGACAGTTCCTACAATGAGCAGTTCTTC. It yields the protein CATRGDSSYNEQFF. Using reference TRBV15 and TRBJ2-1 for the parts outside the CDR3, the full variable domain is DAMVIQNPRYQVTQFGKPVTLSCSQTLNHNVMYWYQQKSSQAPKLLFHYYDKDFNNEADTPDNFQSRRPNTSFCFLDIRSPGLGDTAMYLCATRGDSSYNEQFFGPGTRLTVL.

This chain joins TRBV6-1 and TRBJ1-2; D ambiguous. Deletions cut 1 base from V and 9 bases from J, with 12 bases between. This CDR3 is built from 13 residues. Germline assignment: CDR1 MNHNS and CDR2 SASEGT. DNA for the CDR3: TGTGCCAGCAGTGAAGGAAGGAGCATCAGCTACACCTTC. It yields the protein CASSEGRSISYTF.

This clone appeared a single time. V usage is TRBV15 and J usage is TRBJ1-5; D gene unclear. The CDR3 totals 14 residues. The V and J ends lost 5 bases and 5 bases respectively, with 13 bases between them. The germline CDR1 and CDR2 sequences are LNHNV and YYDKDF (reference sequence). The CDR3 DNA is TGTGCCACCAGCGGCGGGAAGCACCATCAGCCCCAGCATTTT. The encoded protein is CATSGGKHHQPQHF.